The 6 T cell receptor beta chains in this list originate from one sample, sequenced in a study of blood T cells in healthy people across ages. With a J-beta primer mix and a sample-barcoded 5' primer, a second PCR ran about 7 to 11 cycles. TCRdb re-called the 5' RACE reads with MiXCR, one entry per CDR3 protein. Among roughly 700,000 distinct CDR3 sequences listed, around half were seen once. Sequenced material: blood. Every receptor here comes from a woman aged 55 to 70 in good health.

This clonotype has just a few counts. The chain employs TRBV7-6 and TRBJ2-7; 8 bases are a match to TRBD1. This CDR3 spans 16 amino acids. Trimming removed 0 bases from V and 3 bases from J; junction bases left unmatched: 7. Germline V CDR1 and CDR2: SGHVS, FNYEAQ. The CDR3 DNA reads TGTGCCAGCAGCTTAGCGACAGGGGAGGAAAGCTACGAGCAGTACTTC. Amino acid sequence: CASSLATGEESYEQYF.

This clonotype showed up just a few times. V is TRBV7-2 and J is TRBJ2-7; TRBD2 matches at 10 bases. Germline-derived CDR1 and CDR2 are SGHTA and FQGNSA. The CDR3 totals 17 residues. Trimming at V came to 4 bases and at J to 3 bases, leaving 12 bases not matched to a gene. The CDR3 DNA sequence: TGTGCCAGCAGCTCCAGCCCGACTAGCGGGCGAATCTACGAGCAGTACTTC. Amino acid sequence: CASSSSPTSGRIYEQYF.

The rearrangement links TRBV5-6 to TRBJ2-7; 11 positions match TRBD2. CDR1 and CDR2 (germline): SGHDT, YYEEEE. The trim removed 2 bases at V and 0 bases at J, leaving 7 bases unmatched. The CDR3 extends over 17 amino acids. This CDR3 reads CASSFFGTSGSSYEQYF. CDR3 coding DNA: TGTGCCAGCAGCTTTTTCGGGACTAGCGGTAGCTCCTACGAGCAGTACTTC.

Details on this clonotype: The junction does not match germline at one end; this may be a read error. The chain is built from TRBV5-4 and TRBJ1-1, with D possibly TRBD1 on 6 matching bases. Germline V gene lookup returns CDR1 SGHNT and CDR2 YYREEE (reference sequence). This CDR3 region has 15 residues. The CDR3 reads CVSSSRGGGSTEAFF. The CDR3 DNA is TGTGTCAGCAGCTCCAGGGGAGGCGGCAGTACTGAAGCTTTCTTT.

Of note for this clonotype: Since a much larger clone is just one base distant, this may be a read error. The chain is built from TRBV7-2 and TRBJ1-1; D possibly corresponds to TRBD1 (6 bases). V lost 5 bases, J lost 4 bases, and 14 bases lay in between. This CDR3 spans 14 amino acids. Germline-derived CDR1 and CDR2 are SGHTA and FQGNSA. The CDR3 DNA sequence: TGTACCAGCAGCGTGTACAGGGAGGGCACTGAAGCTTTCTTT. This sequence encodes CTSSVYREGTEAFF.

The genes are TRBV7-2 and TRBJ2-3, with TRBD1 matching over 10 bases. Trimming cost V 1 base and J 9 bases; bases outside gene matches: 4. This CDR3 spans 14 amino acids. Germline CDR1 and CDR2: SGHTA and FQGNSA. The CDR3 bases are TGTGCCAGCAGCTTAGGGACAGGGGGAAGGACGCAGTATTTT. Translation gives CASSLGTGGRTQYF.